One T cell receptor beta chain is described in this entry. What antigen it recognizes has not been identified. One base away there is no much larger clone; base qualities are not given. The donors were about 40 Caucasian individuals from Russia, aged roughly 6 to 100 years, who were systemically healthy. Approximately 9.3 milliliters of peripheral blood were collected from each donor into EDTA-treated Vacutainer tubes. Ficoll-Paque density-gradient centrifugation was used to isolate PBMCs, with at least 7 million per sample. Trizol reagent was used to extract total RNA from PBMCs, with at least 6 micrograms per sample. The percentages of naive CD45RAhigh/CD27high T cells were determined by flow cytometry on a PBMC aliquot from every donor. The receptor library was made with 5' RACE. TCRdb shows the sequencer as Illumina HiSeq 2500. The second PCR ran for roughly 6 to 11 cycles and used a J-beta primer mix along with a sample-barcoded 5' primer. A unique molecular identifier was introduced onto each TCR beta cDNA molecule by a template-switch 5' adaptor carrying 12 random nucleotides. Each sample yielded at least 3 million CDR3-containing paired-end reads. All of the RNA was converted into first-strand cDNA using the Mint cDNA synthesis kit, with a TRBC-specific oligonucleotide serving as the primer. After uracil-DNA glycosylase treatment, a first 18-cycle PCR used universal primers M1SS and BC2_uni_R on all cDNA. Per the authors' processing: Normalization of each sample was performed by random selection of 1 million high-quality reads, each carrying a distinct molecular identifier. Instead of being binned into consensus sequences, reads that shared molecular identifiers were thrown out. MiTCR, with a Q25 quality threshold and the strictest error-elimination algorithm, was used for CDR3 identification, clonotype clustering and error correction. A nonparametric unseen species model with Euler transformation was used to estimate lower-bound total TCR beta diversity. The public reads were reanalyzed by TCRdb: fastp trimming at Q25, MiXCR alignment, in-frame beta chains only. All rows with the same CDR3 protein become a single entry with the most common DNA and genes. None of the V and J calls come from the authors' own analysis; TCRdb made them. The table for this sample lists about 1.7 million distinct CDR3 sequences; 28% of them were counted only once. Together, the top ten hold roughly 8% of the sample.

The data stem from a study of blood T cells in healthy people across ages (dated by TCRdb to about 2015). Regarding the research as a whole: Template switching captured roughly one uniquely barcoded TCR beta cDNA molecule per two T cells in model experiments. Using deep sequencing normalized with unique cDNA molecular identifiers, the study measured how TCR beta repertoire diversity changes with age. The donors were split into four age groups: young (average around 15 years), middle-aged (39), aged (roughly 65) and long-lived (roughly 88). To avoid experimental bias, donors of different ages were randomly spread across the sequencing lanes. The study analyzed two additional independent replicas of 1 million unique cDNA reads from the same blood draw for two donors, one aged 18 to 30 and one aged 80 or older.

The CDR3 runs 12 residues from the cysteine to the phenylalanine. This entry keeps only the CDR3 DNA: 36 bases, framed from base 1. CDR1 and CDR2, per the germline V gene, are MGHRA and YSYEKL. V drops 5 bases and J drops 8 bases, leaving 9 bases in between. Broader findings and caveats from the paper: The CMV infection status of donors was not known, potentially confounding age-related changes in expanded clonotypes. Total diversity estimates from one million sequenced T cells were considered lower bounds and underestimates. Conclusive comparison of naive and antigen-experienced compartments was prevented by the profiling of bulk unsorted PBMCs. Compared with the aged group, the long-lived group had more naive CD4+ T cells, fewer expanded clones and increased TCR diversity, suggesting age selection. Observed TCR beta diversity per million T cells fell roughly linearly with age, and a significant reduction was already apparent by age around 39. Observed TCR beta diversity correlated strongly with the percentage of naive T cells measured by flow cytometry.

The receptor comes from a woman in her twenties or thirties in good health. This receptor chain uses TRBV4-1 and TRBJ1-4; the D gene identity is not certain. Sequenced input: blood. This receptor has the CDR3 CASSSKKEKLFF. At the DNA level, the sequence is TGCGCCAGCAGCTCGAAGAAGGAAAAACTGTTTTTT.